This T cell receptor (beta chain) was sequenced for a study of CD4+ T cells in melanoma. Notes on the study in general: Neoantigen-specific CD4+ T cells in melanoma reportedly had diverse differentiation states. CD8+ T cell, macrophage and B cell function reportedly correlated with neoantigen-specific CD4+ T cells.

TCRdb's copy holds only in-frame clones and misses some; the assay was immunoSEQ multiplex PCR. The sample lists 90,000 to 130,000 clones, approximately 92% occurring once. About this clone: Its cognate antigen is unknown.

CDR1 MDHEN and CDR2 SYDVKM come from the germline V gene. Trimming stripped 2 bases from V and 1 base from J, with 12 bases between. The CDR3 is 16 residues long. The chain carries TRBV28 and TRBJ2-4; D not resolved. Input material: peripheral blood. The source is a human donor with melanoma. The DNA of the CDR3 is TGTGCCAGCAGTTTAAGACGAGATTGGGCCAAAAACATTCAGTACTTC. It specifies CASSLRRDWAKNIQYF.